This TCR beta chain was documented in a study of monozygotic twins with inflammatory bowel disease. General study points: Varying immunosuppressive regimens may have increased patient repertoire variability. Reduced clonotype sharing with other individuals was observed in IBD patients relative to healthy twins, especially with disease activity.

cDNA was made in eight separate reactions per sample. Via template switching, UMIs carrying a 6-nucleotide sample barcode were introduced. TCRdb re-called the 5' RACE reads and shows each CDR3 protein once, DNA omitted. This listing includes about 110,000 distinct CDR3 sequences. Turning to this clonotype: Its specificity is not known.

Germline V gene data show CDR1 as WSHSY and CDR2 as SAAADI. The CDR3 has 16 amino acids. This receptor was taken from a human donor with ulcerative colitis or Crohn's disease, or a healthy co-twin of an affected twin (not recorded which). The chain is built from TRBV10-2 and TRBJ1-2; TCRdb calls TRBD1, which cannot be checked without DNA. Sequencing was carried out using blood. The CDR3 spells CASSDRGVSGDPGYTF.